The 7 T cell receptor beta chains below all came from one sample that was sequenced in a study of blood T cell repertoires in COVID-19. TCRdb's copy holds only in-frame clones and misses some; the assay was immunoSEQ multiplex PCR. The profile shows around 250,000 clones, about nine tenths of them singletons. Sequences were obtained from PBMCs or T cells enriched from blood (not recorded which). These receptors were obtained from a man in his forties or fifties who had been exposed to COVID-19.

This chain links TRBV3-1 (or the pseudogene TRBV3-2) with TRBJ2-1; a possible D gene is TRBD2 (7 bases). CDR1 and CDR2 (germline): LGHDT, YNNKEL (reference sequence). Trimming pared 4 bases from V and 1 base from J, leaving 11 bases between. The CDR3 sequence is 15 residues long. CDR3 sequence: CASSLRGASYNEQFF. The CDR3 coding sequence is TGTGCCAGCAGCCTCCGGGGGGCATCCTACAATGAGCAGTTCTTC.

In its sample, this clone was seen a few times. This rearrangement joins TRBV5-1 to TRBJ2-2, with 11 bases fitting TRBD2. In germline, CDR1 is SGHRS, CDR2 YFSETQ. After removal of 2 bases from V and 7 bases from J, the junction contained 4 bases not matched to a gene. CDR3 length equals 15 residues. The CDR3 here is CASSLLAGVNGELFF. The CDR3, as DNA: TGCGCCAGCAGCTTACTAGCGGGAGTTAACGGGGAGCTGTTTTTT.

On this clone itself: Different DNA sequences within this sample yield the same CDR3. J is TRBJ2-6 and V is TRBV7-9; 12 positions match TRBD1. V was pared by 4 bases and J by 1 base, with 2 bases of the junction left unmatched. The germline gives CDR1 SEHNR, CDR2 FQNEAQ (reference sequence). The CDR3 totals 17 residues. The CDR3 DNA reads as TGTGCCAGCAGCTCGGGACAGGGGGCTTCTGGGGCCAACGTCCTGACTTTC. It codes for CASSSGQGASGANVLTF.

The genes are TRBV7-9 and TRBJ2-3; 9 bases fit TRBD2. CDR1 is SEHNR and CDR2 is FQNEAQ in the germline V gene (reference sequence). This CDR3 spans 15 amino acids. The trim removed 1 base at V and 3 bases at J, leaving 2 bases unmatched. CDR3 in amino acids: CASSLGLAETDTQYF. Written as DNA, the CDR3 is TGTGCCAGCAGCTTAGGACTAGCGGAAACAGATACGCAGTATTTT.

The chain's CDR3 is CASSLGLHTDTQYF. The CDR3 region has the DNA TGTGCCAGCAGCTTAGGACTACACACAGATACGCAGTATTTT. J is TRBJ2-3 and V is TRBV7-2; tentatively, D is TRBD2 (5 bases). V dropped 1 base and J dropped 2 bases, with 7 bases sitting between them. The germline V gene encodes CDR1 SGHTA and CDR2 FQGNSA. This CDR3 spans 14 amino acids.

The V call is TRBV19, the J call TRBJ1-6, with 8 bases identical to TRBD1. V was pared by 4 bases and J by 3 bases, with 5 bases of the junction left unmatched. Germline CDR1 reads LNHDA; CDR2 reads SQIVND (reference sequence). The CDR3 runs 16 residues. CDR3 in amino acids: CASSTKDRGYNSPLHF. The CDR3 nucleotides read TGTGCCAGTAGTACTAAAGACAGGGGCTATAATTCACCCCTCCACTTT.

The J gene is TRBJ1-6, the V gene TRBV10-3; D gene ambiguous. Germline V gene sequence: CDR1 ENHRY, CDR2 SYGVKD. Trimming cost V 10 bases and J 9 bases, with 16 bases left between them. The CDR3 loop spans 13 amino acids. CDR3 bases: TGTGCCACCTCGCAGTCTCTCACTTCACCCCTCCACTTT. The encoded protein is CATSQSLTSPLHF.